Listed here is a single T cell receptor (beta chain). Its antigen has not been determined. Base quality data are lacking; no much larger clone is found one base away. The sample's time point label, decoded: baseline before first vaccination. The treatment or condition label of this sample denotes: meningococcal conjugate vaccine given as trial control. The vaccinee samples were drawn from two UK trials, COV001 and COV002, one of which was a single-blind randomized controlled phase 2/3 trial testing AZD1222 (ChAdOx1 nCoV-19) in healthy adults. Trial participant PBMC samples were collected at day 0 and day 28 after the second dose for TCRbeta chain sequencing. The germline V gene (reference sequence) specifies GTSNPN as CDR1 and SVGIG as CDR2. Including cysteine and phenylalanine, the CDR3 has 12 amino acids. The retained sequence is limited to the CDR3, 36 bases, with the frame set at the first base. V loses 1 base of germline sequence and J loses 5 bases, and the interval between the two ends is 8 bases.

This entry belongs to a study of T cell responses to AZD1222 COVID-19 vaccine (dated by TCRdb to the early 2020s). Turning to the overall study: TCR sequencing covered 230 or so trial participants: approximately 200 given two doses of AZD1222 and around 25 given two doses of MenACWY control vaccine. Trial participants were enrolled by age into subgroups of 18-55, 56-69 and 70-plus years, and 148, 28 and 57 TCR-sequenced participants, respectively, were included in these subgroups.

Results the study describes overall, beyond this receptor: The vaccine-associated CD4 TCRs covered the entire spike protein, and the dominant responses fell in regions 160-218 and 743-854. Spike-specific TCR breadth and depth rose significantly after two AZD1222 doses compared with day 0 and with MenACWY recipients. Reportedly, close to half of the unique spike-specific TCRs recognized epitopes lying outside the regions that are mutated in the B.1.351 and B.1.1.7 variants. In the small 56-69-year group, the increase in depth fell short of significance, most likely because of low power. Conclusions about previously exposed vaccinees are limited, since just 6 or 7 AZD1222 recipients were seropositive for SARS-CoV-2 at baseline. Because no day 14 peak-response samples were available, repertoires were characterized only after the peak T cell response. Most participants were white British and females outnumbered males, and the authors suggested that clonal diversity may have been underestimated.

The CDR3 regions of human TCRbeta chains were analyzed by immunosequencing. The paper's processing steps were these. Repertoire TCRs were checked for matches against a reference library of SARS-CoV-2-specific TCRs that had been generated using the MIRA antigen-specificity platform. Breadth meant the fraction of unique TCRs that were SARS-CoV-2-associated, whereas depth meant the fraction of total T cells that were SARS-CoV-2-associated. Using the MIRA data, each spike-specific TCR was mapped to the spike region that the TCR reacts to and placed in a CD4 or CD8 class. Log10-transformed breadth and depth values were compared by one-way ANOVA with Sidak's multiple comparisons tests. Here the immuneACCESS table is served through TCRdb, limited to in-frame sequences with V and J called. Missing clones are a known gap in these copies; in checked studies unresolved V genes cover under half, and the rest lacks a known reason. Clone size and V and J calls were adopted from that table, with D and trimming inferred from the DNA. A total of 130,000 to 150,000 clones appear in this sample, about 87% of them only once. The ten biggest clones cover 3% to 4% of the sample.

Sequencing used peripheral blood, obtained on day 0 of MenACWY control vaccination. This receptor chain uses TRBV30 and TRBJ1-2; the D gene lacks a confident call. The TCR sequence derives from an adult in good health. The bases read TGTGCCTGGAGTGCCGACCAGTATGGCTACACCTTC. The translation is CAWSADQYGYTF.